What follows are 6 T cell receptor beta chains derived from one specimen sequenced in a study of beta chain features in type 1 diabetes. Broader study findings: Type 1 diabetes patients showed a moderate but significant shortening of TCRB CDR3s in all four CD4+ subsets.

Antigen specificity for these receptors is unknown. Since all of the isolated RNA was reverse transcribed, expressed TCRB transcripts were what got sequenced. Data came from immunoSEQ multiplex PCR; TCRdb stores just in-frame clones and leaves some out. In the table there are 150,000 to 190,000 clones, 10% of which are singletons. The specimen sequenced was central memory CD4+ T cells from blood. The receptors were gathered from a man aged 30 to 45 with type 1 diabetes.

J is TRBJ2-5 and V is TRBV9; no definite D call. Trimming removed 3 bases from V and 4 bases from J, with 19 bases in between. Germline CDR1 is SGDLS and CDR2 is YYNGEE. This CDR3 region has 16 residues. For the CDR3, the DNA is TGTGCCAGCAGCGCTAGTATAGGTGCAGCGCGAGAGACCCAGTACTTC. Protein product: CASSASIGAARETQYF.

The rearrangement uses TRBV25-1 and TRBJ1-2, with TRBD1 matching 12 bases. Germline V CDR1 and CDR2: MGHDK, SYGVNS. The V gene end was trimmed by 3 bases and the J gene end by 9 bases; junction bases not matched to a gene: 5. The CDR3 contains 14 residues. The CDR3 loop is CASSEGTGGRRYTF. The CDR3 coding sequence is TGTGCCAGCAGTGAGGGGACAGGGGGCCGTCGCTACACCTTC.

This clone was picked up a small number of times. This chain links TRBV23-1 with TRBJ2-5; a possible D gene is TRBD2 (5 bases). TRBV23-1 is reported as an ORF; its role is uncertain. CDR3 length: 14 residues. Trimming left V 6 bases short and J 3 bases short, with 14 bases between. The chain's CDR3 is CASSVRTGEETQYF. The CDR3 coding sequence is TGCGCCAGCAGCGTTCGGACTGGTGAAGAGACCCAGTACTTC.

This clone was detected only a few times. The chain joins TRBV28 to TRBJ2-1; TRBD2 matches at 7 bases. Losses at the gene ends were 5 bases for V and 0 bases for J; bases not matched to a gene: 7. The CDR3 loop spans 16 amino acids. Germline loops: CDR1 MDHEN, CDR2 SYDVKM. The CDR3 protein is CASSPLGGSSYNEQFF. CDR3 DNA: TGTGCCAGCAGTCCCCTCGGCGGGAGCTCCTACAATGAGCAGTTCTTC.

The chain joins TRBV6-6 to TRBJ2-1, with TRBD2 matching over 7 bases. Germline CDR1 and CDR2: MNHNY and SVGAGI (reference sequence). CDR3 length: 15 amino acids. The V segment lost 5 bases and the J segment 2 bases; nucleotides outside the gene matches: 6. CDR3 DNA: TGTGCCAGCAGTCGGGAGGACCCCACCTACAATGAGCAGTTCTTC. It yields the protein CASSREDPTYNEQFF.

V and J are TRBV28 and TRBJ2-3, with 8 bases aligning to TRBD2. This CDR3 has 14 amino acids. The germline gives CDR1 MDHEN, CDR2 SYDVKM. The J segment lost 3 bases and the V segment lost 5 bases, leaving 4 bases of the junction unmatched. The DNA for the CDR3 is TGTGCCAGCAGTCCCAGCGGGAGTACAGATACGCAGTATTTT. It is translated as CASSPSGSTDTQYF. Combining the CDR3 with reference TRBV28 and TRBJ2-3 gives the whole variable domain DVKVTQSSRYLVKRTGEKVFLECVQDMDHENMFWYRQDPGLGLRLIYFSYDVKMKEKGDIPEGYSVSREKKERFSLILESASTNQTSMYLCASSPSGSTDTQYFGPGTRLTVL.